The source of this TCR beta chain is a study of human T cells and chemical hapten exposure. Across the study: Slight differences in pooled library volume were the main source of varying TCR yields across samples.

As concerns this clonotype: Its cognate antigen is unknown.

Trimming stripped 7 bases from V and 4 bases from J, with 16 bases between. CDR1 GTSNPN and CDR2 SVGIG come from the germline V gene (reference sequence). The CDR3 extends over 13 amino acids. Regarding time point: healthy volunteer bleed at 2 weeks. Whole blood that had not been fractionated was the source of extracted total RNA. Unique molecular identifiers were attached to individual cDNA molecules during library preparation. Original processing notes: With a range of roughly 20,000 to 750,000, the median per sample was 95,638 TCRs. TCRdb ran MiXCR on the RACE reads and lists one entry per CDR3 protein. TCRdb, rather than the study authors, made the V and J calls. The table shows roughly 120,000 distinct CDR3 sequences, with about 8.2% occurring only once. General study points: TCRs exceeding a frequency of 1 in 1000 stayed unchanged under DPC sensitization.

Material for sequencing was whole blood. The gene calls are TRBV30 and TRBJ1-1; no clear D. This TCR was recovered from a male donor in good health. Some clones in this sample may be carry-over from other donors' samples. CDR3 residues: CASEGGGTTEAFF. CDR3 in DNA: TGTGCCTCAGAAGGCGGCGGCACCACTGAAGCTTTCTTT. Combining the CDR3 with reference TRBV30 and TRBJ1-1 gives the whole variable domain SQTIHQWPATLVQPVGSPLSLECTVEGTSNPNLYWYRQAAGRGLQLLFYSVGIGQISSEVPQNLSASRPQDRQFILSSKKLLLSDSGFYLCASEGGGTTEAFFGQGTRLTVV.